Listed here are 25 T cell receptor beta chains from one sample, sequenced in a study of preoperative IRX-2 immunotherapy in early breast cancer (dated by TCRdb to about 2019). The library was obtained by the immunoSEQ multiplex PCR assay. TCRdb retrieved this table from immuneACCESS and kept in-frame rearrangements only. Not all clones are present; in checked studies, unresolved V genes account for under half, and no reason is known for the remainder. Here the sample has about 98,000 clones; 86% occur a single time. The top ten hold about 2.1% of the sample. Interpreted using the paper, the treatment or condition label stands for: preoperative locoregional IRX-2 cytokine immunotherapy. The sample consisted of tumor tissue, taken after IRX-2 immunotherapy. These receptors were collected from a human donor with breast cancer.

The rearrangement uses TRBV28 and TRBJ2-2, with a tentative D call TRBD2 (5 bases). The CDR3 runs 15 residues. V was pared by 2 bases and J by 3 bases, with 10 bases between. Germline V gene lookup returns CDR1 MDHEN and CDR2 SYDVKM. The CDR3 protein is CASSLQLVHTGELFF. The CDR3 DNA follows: TGTGCCAGCAGTTTACAACTAGTCCACACCGGGGAGCTGTTTTTT.

For the CDR3, the DNA is TGTGCCAGCAGTTTCCAGGACAGCCCCGTAGATACGCAGTATTTT. Protein sequence: CASSFQDSPVDTQYF. The chain carries TRBV6-4 and TRBJ2-3; D perhaps matches TRBD1 (6 bases). Per germline, CDR1 MRHNA and CDR2 SNTAGT. The CDR3 runs to 15 residues. V shed 5 bases and J shed 5 bases, with 17 bases lying between them.

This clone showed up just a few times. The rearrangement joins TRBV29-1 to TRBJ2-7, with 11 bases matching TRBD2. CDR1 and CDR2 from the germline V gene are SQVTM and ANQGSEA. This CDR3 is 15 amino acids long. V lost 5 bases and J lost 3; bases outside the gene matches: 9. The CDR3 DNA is TGCAGCGTTTTAAAACTAGCGGGAGTAATCTACGAGCAGTACTTC. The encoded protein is CSVLKLAGVIYEQYF.

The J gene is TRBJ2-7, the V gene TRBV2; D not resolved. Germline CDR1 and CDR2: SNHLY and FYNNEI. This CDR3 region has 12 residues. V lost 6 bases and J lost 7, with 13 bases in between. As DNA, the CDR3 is TGTGCCAGCAGACACGACGGGTCGGAGCAGTACTTC. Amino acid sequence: CASRHDGSEQYF.

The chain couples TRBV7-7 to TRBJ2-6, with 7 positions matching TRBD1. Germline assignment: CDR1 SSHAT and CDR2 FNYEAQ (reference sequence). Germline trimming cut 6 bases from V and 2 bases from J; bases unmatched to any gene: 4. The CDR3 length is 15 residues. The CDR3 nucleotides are TGTGCCAGCAGTTCGCAGGGGGCTGGGGCCAACGTCCTGACTTTC. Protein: CASSSQGAGANVLTF.

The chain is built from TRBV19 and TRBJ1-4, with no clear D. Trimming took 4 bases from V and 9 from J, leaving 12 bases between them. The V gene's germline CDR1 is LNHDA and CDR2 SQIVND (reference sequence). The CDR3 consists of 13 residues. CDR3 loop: CASSTEGRQKLFF. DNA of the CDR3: TGTGCCAGTAGTACGGAGGGAAGGCAAAAACTGTTTTTT.

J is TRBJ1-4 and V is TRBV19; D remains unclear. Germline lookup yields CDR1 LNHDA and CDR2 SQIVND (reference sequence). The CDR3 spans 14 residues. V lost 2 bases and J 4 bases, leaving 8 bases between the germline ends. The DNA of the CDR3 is TGTGCCAGTAGTATACGGCCGAGTAATGAAAAACTGTTTTTT. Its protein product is CASSIRPSNEKLFF.

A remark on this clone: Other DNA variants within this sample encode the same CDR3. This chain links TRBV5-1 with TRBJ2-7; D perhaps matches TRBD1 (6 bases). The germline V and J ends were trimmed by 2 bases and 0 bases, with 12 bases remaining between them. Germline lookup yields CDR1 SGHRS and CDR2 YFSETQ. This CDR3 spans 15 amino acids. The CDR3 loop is CASSLTGTSSYEQYF. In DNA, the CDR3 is TGCGCCAGCAGCTTAACCGGGACAAGCTCCTACGAGCAGTACTTC.

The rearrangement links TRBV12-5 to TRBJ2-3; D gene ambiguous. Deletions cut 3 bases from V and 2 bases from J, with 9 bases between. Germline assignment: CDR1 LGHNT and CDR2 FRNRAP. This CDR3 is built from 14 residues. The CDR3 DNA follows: TGTGCTAGTGGTTTAGGGTCATCCACAGATACGCAGTATTTT. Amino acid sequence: CASGLGSSTDTQYF.

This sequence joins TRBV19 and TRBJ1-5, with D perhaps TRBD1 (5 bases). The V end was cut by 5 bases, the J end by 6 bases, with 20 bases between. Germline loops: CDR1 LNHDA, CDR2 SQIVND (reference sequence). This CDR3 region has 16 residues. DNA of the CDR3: TGTGCCAGTAGTCCGCTTGATGGGGGGGGAGGTCAGCCCCAGCATTTT. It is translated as CASSPLDGGGGQPQHF.

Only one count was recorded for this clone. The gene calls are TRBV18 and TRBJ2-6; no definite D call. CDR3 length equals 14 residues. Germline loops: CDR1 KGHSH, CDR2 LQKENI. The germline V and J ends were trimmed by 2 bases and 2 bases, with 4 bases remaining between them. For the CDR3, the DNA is TGTGCCAGCTCACCAAGGACTGGGGCCAACGTCCTGACTTTC. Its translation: CASSPRTGANVLTF.

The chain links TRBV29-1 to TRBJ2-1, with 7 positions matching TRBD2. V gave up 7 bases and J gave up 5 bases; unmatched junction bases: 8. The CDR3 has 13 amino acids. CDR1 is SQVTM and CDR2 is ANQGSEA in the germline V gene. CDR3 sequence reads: CSGRGGSHNEQFF. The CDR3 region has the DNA TGCAGCGGGCGCGGCGGGAGCCACAATGAGCAGTTCTTC.

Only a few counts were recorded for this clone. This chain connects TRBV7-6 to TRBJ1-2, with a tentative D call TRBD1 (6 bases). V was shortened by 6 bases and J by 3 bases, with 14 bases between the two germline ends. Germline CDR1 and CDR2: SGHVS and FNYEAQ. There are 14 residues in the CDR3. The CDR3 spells CASRSQGTHYGYTF. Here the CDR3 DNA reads TGTGCCAGCAGATCTCAGGGGACCCACTATGGCTACACCTTC.

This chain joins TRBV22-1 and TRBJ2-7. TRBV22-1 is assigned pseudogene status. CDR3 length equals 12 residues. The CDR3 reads CASSLSRDEQYF. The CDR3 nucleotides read TGTGCCAGCAGTTTATCACGAGACGAGCAGTACTTC.

CDR3 nucleotides: TGTGCCAGCTCGGAGTACGGTAAAAACATTCAGTACTTC. It specifies CASSEYGKNIQYF. The gene calls are TRBV18 and TRBJ2-4; D is uncertain. Per the germline V gene, CDR1 is KGHSH and CDR2 is LQKENI. The germline V and J ends were trimmed by 6 bases and 4 bases, with 10 bases remaining between them. This CDR3 spans 13 amino acids.

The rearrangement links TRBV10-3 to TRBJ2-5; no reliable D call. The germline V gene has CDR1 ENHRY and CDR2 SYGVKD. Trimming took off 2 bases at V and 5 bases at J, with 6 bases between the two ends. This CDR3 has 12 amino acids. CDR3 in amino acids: CAISEPRETQYF. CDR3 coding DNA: TGTGCCATCAGTGAGCCCCGGGAGACCCAGTACTTC.

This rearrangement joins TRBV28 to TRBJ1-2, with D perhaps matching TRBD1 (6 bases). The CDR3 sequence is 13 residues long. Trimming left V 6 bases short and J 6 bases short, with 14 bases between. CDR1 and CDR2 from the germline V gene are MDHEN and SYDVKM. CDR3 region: CASRYPQGHGYTF. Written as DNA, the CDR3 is TGTGCCAGCAGGTATCCCCAGGGGCATGGCTACACCTTC.

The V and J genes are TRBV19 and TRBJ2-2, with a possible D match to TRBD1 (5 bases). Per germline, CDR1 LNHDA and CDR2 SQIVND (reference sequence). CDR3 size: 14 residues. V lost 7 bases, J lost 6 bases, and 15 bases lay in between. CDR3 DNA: TGTGCCAGTACCCCCCCTCAGGGTGCCGGGGAGCTGTTTTTT. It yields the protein CASTPPQGAGELFF.

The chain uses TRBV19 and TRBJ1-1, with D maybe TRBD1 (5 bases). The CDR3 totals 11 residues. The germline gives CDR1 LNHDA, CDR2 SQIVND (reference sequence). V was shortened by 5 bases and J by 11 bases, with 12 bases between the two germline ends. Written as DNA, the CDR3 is TGTGCCAGTAGTCAGGGATCGCGCGCTTTCTTT. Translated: CASSQGSRAFF. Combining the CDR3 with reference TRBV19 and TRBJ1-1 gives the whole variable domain DGGITQSPKYLFRKEGQNVTLSCEQNLNHDAMYWYRQDPGQGLRLIYYSQIVNDFQKGDIAEGYSVSREKKESFPLTVTSAQKNPTAFYLCASSQGSRAFFGQGTRLTVV.

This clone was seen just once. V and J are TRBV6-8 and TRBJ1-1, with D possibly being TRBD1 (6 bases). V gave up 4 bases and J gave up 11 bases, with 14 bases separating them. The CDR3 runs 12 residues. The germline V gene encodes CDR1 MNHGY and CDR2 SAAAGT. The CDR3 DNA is TGTGCCAGCAGTTTCTCCGGGACAAGGGCTTTCTTT. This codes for CASSFSGTRAFF.

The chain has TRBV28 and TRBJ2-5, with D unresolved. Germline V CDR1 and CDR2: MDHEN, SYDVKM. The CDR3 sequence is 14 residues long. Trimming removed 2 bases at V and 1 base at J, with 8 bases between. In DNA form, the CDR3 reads TGTGCCAGCAGTTTAAGCAACAGCCAAGAGACCCAGTACTTC. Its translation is CASSLSNSQETQYF.

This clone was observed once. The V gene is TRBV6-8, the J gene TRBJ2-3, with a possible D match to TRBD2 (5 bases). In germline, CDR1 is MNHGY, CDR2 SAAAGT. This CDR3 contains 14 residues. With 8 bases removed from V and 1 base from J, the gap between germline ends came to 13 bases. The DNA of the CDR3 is TGTGCCAGCGCCCTAGGGAGCGGCACAGATACGCAGTATTTT. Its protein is CASALGSGTDTQYF.

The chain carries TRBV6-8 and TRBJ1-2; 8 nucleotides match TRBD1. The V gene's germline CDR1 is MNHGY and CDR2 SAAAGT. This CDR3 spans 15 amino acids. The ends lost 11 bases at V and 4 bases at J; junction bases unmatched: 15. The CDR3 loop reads CALTAGQGAGYGYTF. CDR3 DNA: TGTGCCCTCACGGCAGGCCAGGGGGCCGGCTATGGCTACACCTTC.

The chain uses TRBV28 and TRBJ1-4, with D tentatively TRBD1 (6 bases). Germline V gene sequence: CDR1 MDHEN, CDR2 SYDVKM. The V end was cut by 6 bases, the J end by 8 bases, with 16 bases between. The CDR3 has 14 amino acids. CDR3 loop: CASSTPTRGEKLFF. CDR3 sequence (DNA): TGTGCCAGCAGCACCCCAACTAGGGGGGAAAAACTGTTTTTT.

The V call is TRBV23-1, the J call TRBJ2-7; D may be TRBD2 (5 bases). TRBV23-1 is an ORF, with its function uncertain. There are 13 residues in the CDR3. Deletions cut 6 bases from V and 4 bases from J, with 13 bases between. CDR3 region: CASSLYEGYEQYF. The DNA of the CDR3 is TGCGCCAGCAGCTTGTACGAGGGATACGAGCAGTACTTC.